The source of this TCR beta chain is a study of cytomegalovirus exposure and HLA in healthy donors. For the study at large: Earlier, 100 million to 130 million unique TCR beta sequences were recovered from approximately 180 million T cells by an analysis. About 85 million unique TCRs from HLA-typed donors were held in an early release of data. Study observations and caveats: An analysis done earlier found most TCR beta V segments productive about 87% or about 30% of the time. It was about 180 TCR beta chains that were listed as cytomegalovirus-associated.

Only a few counts were recorded for this clone. Its antigen is still unknown. The CDR3 runs 14 residues. V was shortened by 2 bases and J by 5 bases, with 12 bases between the two germline ends. Germline CDR1 and CDR2: MNHEY and SVGAGI. With 60 Vbeta and 13 Jbeta primers, the PCR was carried out. Sequencing used immunoSEQ multiplex PCR; TCRdb keeps in-frame clones, though not all of them. The repertoire has roughly 100,000 clones, 70% of them found once; the top ten carry roughly 16%. The sample consisted of PBMCs. The J gene is TRBJ2-5, the V gene TRBV6-5; D is unresolved. This sequence originates from a woman in her forties or fifties in good health and CMV-seropositive. The CDR3 DNA follows: TGTGCCAGCAGTTACCCTAGGAAAGTGGAGACCCAGTACTTC. It translates to CASSYPRKVETQYF.